These 12 T cell receptor beta chains were all obtained from the same sample, sequenced in a study of T-cell reconstitution after alpha-beta-depleted transplantation in children (dated by TCRdb to about 2016). The library was prepared using PCR. Sequenced using an Illumina HiSeq 2500. To normalize quantification of the TCRbeta repertoire, the TCR libraries were built with molecular barcoding that relied on unique molecular identifiers. Starting from the raw public reads, TCRdb applied fastp trimming at Q25, assembled clones with MiXCR and retained in-frame beta chains. For every CDR3 protein sequence, its rows merge into one entry that carries the most common genes and DNA. The sample includes 45,000 to 60,000 distinct CDR3 sequences, with 52% observed a single time. In total, the top ten clones hold less than 45% of the sample. Interpreted using the paper, the treatment or condition label stands for: allogeneic hematopoietic cell transplantation with graft depleted of TCRalphabeta T cells and CD19 B cells.

The specimen comprised peripheral blood, sampled before TCRalphabeta/CD19-depleted stem cell transplant. The receptor source for this set is a boy younger than two with SCID, due to receive a stem cell transplant.

The chain couples TRBV11-2 to TRBJ2-2, with TRBD1 matching 7 bases. Trimming took 1 base from V and 5 from J; bases not matched to a gene: 1. In germline, CDR1 is SGHAT, CDR2 FQNNGV. The CDR3 covers 14 residues. CDR3 sequence (DNA): TGTGCCAGCAGCTTAGGGACAGGAACCGGGGAGCTGTTTTTT. Translation gives CASSLGTGTGELFF.

This CDR3 reads CSARGGTEQFF. DNA for the CDR3: TGCAGTGCTAGAGGAGGCACTGAGCAGTTCTTC. This chain uses TRBV20-1 with TRBJ2-1; D gene uncertain. This CDR3 spans 11 amino acids. CDR1 and CDR2 from the germline V gene are DFQATT and SNEGSKA (reference sequence). The V and J ends lost 1 base and 9 bases respectively, with 7 bases between them.

This clonotype is judged medium-sized. The chain carries TRBV24-1 and TRBJ2-3; TRBD2 might be the D (6 bases). Germline assignment: CDR1 KGHDR and CDR2 SFDVKD. This CDR3 comprises 13 residues. V was pared by 1 base and J by 6 bases, with 7 bases between. DNA of the CDR3: TGTGCCACCAGTGATTTTCTAGCGGATACGCAGTATTTT. Residues: CATSDFLADTQYF.

This rearrangement joins TRBV7-2 to TRBJ2-5, with 9 bases lining up with TRBD2. The CDR3 has 16 residues. J lost 7 bases, V lost 1 base, and 10 bases had no gene match. Germline V gives CDR1 SGHTA, CDR2 FQGNSA. The chain's CDR3 is CASSLDVGTSRGTQYF. The CDR3 DNA follows: TGTGCCAGCAGCTTAGATGTGGGGACTAGCAGGGGGACCCAGTACTTC.

This clonotype was detected a few times. This chain connects TRBV20-1 to TRBJ2-3; 7 bases fit TRBD1. Germline trimming cut 5 bases from V and 4 bases from J; bases unmatched to any gene: 3. CDR3 length equals 12 residues. Germline V gene sequence: CDR1 DFQATT, CDR2 SNEGSKA (reference sequence). CDR3 DNA: TGCAGTGCTCCGCAGGGGGCAGATACGCAGTATTTT. Protein: CSAPQGADTQYF.

V gene TRBV2 combines with J gene TRBJ2-5, with 10 bases aligning to TRBD2. Trimming took 8 bases from V and 4 from J; bases not matched to a gene: 7. The CDR3 has 14 residues. The germline CDR1 and CDR2 sequences are SNHLY and FYNNEI. This CDR3 is CASSSGGAGETQYF. The DNA of the CDR3 is TGTGCCAGCTCAAGCGGGGGGGCCGGAGAGACCCAGTACTTC.

V and J are TRBV5-1 and TRBJ2-1; D might be TRBD1 (5 bases). Germline V gene lookup returns CDR1 SGHRS and CDR2 YFSETQ. The V end was cut by 4 bases, the J end by 5 bases, with 10 bases between. The CDR3 is 13 amino acids. CDR3 DNA: TGCGCCAGCAGCGTTCAGGGTAACAATGAGCAGTTCTTC. Protein sequence: CASSVQGNNEQFF.

This chain joins TRBV25-1 and TRBJ2-1; TRBD2 matches at 9 bases. The germline CDR1 and CDR2 sequences are MGHDK and SYGVNS. The V and J ends lost 1 base and 9 bases, in that order; junction bases with no gene match: 7. CDR3 length: 15 residues. The CDR3 spells CASSEWASGAVEQFF. The CDR3 DNA sequence: TGTGCCAGCAGTGAATGGGCTAGCGGGGCTGTTGAGCAGTTCTTC.

This clonotype has just a few counts. J is TRBJ2-3 and V is TRBV7-9, with D maybe TRBD2 (6 bases). Germline V lookup: CDR1 SEHNR, CDR2 FQNEAQ (reference sequence). V shed 1 base and J shed 5 bases, with 19 bases lying between them. This CDR3 is 17 amino acids long. CDR3 nucleotide sequence: TGTGCCAGCAGCTTAGGGGTCGGCGGGGTGTGGAGAGATACGCAGTATTTT. It specifies CASSLGVGGVWRDTQYF.

The chain combines TRBV12-3 or TRBV12-4 with TRBJ2-2, with a possible D match to TRBD1 (6 bases). Trimming took off 7 bases at V and 0 bases at J, with 9 bases between the two ends. The CDR3 length is 14 residues. The DNA of the CDR3 is TGTGCCAGCATTGACAGGACGAACACCGGGGAGCTGTTTTTT. As protein: CASIDRTNTGELFF.

This clonotype was seen a handful of times. The rearrangement joins TRBV6-4 to TRBJ2-3; possible D gene TRBD1, 6 bases. Germline V gene lookup returns CDR1 MRHNA and CDR2 SNTAGT. The CDR3 loop spans 15 amino acids. Deletions cut 5 bases from V and 1 base from J, with 13 bases between. The CDR3 region has the DNA TGTGCCAGCAGTACCGCAGGGGACGGCACAGATACGCAGTATTTT. Its protein is CASSTAGDGTDTQYF.

The chain joins TRBV4-1 to TRBJ2-3, with a tentative D call TRBD2 (6 bases). The CDR3 has 17 residues. Trimming removed 4 bases at V and 0 bases at J, with 17 bases between. Germline V gene sequence: CDR1 MGHRA, CDR2 YSYEKL. CDR3 amino acids: CASSLGTSRHSTDTQYF. The DNA for the CDR3 is TGCGCCAGCAGCCTGGGGACTTCACGACATAGCACAGATACGCAGTATTTT.